This T cell receptor beta chain was sequenced for a study of T cells after posttransplantation cyclophosphamide. Regarding the study as a whole: Later post-transplant blood repertoires were often dominated by donor CD8+ memory clones. Skin or GI-infiltrating T cells shared few TRB sequences with blood.

Points on this clone: The antigen is unknown.

Trimming left V 7 bases short and J 1 base short, with 11 bases between. Germline V lookup: CDR1 MNHEY, CDR2 SVGAGI. The CDR3 is 13 residues long. Using immunoSEQ multiplex PCR, the repertoire was profiled, and TCRdb retains in-frame clones only, with some absent. The sample holds some 6,700 clones, 81% seen once. Treatment was busulfan-fludarabine conditioning, a marrow graft, and cyclophosphamide on days +3 and +4. Source: PBMCs, taken after allogeneic stem cell transplant with posttransplant cyclophosphamide. This receptor was obtained from a female patient aged 50-59 years who received an allogeneic stem cell transplant from a related donor, was CMV-positive, and had no GVHD. Some T cells may have come from the graft donor. V usage is TRBV6-5 and J usage is TRBJ2-7; D possibly corresponds to TRBD1 (6 bases). As DNA, the CDR3 is TGTGCCAGCAACGTACAGGGTTCCTACGAGCAGTACTTC. Residues: CASNVQGSYEQYF.